This T cell receptor beta chain originates from a study of blood T cell repertoires in COVID-19. Study information: COVID-19 samples from acute and convalescent phases originated in the United States, Italy and Spain. T cells, B-cell-depleted T cells, or PBMCs supplied cDNA or gDNA.

V lost 3 bases, J lost 4 bases, and 2 bases stayed unmatched. Looked up from germline, CDR1 is SGHAT and CDR2 is FQNNGV. The CDR3 totals 16 residues. In the study's own analysis: Amplification of reference gene primers provided the estimated nucleated cell counts. Sequencing used immunoSEQ multiplex PCR; TCRdb keeps in-frame clones, though not all of them. That table gives V, J and clone size, and the DNA gave D and trimming. Of 55,000 to 80,000 clones listed, roughly 88% are singletons. This sequence joins TRBV11-2 and TRBJ2-3, with 15 bases lining up with TRBD2. Sequencing was done on a sample of peripheral blood. The sequence came from a man aged 45-65 years with acute or convalescent COVID-19. The chain's CDR3 is CASSFGTSGGPDTQYF. The CDR3 DNA is TGTGCCAGCAGCTTCGGGACTAGCGGGGGGCCAGATACGCAGTATTTT.